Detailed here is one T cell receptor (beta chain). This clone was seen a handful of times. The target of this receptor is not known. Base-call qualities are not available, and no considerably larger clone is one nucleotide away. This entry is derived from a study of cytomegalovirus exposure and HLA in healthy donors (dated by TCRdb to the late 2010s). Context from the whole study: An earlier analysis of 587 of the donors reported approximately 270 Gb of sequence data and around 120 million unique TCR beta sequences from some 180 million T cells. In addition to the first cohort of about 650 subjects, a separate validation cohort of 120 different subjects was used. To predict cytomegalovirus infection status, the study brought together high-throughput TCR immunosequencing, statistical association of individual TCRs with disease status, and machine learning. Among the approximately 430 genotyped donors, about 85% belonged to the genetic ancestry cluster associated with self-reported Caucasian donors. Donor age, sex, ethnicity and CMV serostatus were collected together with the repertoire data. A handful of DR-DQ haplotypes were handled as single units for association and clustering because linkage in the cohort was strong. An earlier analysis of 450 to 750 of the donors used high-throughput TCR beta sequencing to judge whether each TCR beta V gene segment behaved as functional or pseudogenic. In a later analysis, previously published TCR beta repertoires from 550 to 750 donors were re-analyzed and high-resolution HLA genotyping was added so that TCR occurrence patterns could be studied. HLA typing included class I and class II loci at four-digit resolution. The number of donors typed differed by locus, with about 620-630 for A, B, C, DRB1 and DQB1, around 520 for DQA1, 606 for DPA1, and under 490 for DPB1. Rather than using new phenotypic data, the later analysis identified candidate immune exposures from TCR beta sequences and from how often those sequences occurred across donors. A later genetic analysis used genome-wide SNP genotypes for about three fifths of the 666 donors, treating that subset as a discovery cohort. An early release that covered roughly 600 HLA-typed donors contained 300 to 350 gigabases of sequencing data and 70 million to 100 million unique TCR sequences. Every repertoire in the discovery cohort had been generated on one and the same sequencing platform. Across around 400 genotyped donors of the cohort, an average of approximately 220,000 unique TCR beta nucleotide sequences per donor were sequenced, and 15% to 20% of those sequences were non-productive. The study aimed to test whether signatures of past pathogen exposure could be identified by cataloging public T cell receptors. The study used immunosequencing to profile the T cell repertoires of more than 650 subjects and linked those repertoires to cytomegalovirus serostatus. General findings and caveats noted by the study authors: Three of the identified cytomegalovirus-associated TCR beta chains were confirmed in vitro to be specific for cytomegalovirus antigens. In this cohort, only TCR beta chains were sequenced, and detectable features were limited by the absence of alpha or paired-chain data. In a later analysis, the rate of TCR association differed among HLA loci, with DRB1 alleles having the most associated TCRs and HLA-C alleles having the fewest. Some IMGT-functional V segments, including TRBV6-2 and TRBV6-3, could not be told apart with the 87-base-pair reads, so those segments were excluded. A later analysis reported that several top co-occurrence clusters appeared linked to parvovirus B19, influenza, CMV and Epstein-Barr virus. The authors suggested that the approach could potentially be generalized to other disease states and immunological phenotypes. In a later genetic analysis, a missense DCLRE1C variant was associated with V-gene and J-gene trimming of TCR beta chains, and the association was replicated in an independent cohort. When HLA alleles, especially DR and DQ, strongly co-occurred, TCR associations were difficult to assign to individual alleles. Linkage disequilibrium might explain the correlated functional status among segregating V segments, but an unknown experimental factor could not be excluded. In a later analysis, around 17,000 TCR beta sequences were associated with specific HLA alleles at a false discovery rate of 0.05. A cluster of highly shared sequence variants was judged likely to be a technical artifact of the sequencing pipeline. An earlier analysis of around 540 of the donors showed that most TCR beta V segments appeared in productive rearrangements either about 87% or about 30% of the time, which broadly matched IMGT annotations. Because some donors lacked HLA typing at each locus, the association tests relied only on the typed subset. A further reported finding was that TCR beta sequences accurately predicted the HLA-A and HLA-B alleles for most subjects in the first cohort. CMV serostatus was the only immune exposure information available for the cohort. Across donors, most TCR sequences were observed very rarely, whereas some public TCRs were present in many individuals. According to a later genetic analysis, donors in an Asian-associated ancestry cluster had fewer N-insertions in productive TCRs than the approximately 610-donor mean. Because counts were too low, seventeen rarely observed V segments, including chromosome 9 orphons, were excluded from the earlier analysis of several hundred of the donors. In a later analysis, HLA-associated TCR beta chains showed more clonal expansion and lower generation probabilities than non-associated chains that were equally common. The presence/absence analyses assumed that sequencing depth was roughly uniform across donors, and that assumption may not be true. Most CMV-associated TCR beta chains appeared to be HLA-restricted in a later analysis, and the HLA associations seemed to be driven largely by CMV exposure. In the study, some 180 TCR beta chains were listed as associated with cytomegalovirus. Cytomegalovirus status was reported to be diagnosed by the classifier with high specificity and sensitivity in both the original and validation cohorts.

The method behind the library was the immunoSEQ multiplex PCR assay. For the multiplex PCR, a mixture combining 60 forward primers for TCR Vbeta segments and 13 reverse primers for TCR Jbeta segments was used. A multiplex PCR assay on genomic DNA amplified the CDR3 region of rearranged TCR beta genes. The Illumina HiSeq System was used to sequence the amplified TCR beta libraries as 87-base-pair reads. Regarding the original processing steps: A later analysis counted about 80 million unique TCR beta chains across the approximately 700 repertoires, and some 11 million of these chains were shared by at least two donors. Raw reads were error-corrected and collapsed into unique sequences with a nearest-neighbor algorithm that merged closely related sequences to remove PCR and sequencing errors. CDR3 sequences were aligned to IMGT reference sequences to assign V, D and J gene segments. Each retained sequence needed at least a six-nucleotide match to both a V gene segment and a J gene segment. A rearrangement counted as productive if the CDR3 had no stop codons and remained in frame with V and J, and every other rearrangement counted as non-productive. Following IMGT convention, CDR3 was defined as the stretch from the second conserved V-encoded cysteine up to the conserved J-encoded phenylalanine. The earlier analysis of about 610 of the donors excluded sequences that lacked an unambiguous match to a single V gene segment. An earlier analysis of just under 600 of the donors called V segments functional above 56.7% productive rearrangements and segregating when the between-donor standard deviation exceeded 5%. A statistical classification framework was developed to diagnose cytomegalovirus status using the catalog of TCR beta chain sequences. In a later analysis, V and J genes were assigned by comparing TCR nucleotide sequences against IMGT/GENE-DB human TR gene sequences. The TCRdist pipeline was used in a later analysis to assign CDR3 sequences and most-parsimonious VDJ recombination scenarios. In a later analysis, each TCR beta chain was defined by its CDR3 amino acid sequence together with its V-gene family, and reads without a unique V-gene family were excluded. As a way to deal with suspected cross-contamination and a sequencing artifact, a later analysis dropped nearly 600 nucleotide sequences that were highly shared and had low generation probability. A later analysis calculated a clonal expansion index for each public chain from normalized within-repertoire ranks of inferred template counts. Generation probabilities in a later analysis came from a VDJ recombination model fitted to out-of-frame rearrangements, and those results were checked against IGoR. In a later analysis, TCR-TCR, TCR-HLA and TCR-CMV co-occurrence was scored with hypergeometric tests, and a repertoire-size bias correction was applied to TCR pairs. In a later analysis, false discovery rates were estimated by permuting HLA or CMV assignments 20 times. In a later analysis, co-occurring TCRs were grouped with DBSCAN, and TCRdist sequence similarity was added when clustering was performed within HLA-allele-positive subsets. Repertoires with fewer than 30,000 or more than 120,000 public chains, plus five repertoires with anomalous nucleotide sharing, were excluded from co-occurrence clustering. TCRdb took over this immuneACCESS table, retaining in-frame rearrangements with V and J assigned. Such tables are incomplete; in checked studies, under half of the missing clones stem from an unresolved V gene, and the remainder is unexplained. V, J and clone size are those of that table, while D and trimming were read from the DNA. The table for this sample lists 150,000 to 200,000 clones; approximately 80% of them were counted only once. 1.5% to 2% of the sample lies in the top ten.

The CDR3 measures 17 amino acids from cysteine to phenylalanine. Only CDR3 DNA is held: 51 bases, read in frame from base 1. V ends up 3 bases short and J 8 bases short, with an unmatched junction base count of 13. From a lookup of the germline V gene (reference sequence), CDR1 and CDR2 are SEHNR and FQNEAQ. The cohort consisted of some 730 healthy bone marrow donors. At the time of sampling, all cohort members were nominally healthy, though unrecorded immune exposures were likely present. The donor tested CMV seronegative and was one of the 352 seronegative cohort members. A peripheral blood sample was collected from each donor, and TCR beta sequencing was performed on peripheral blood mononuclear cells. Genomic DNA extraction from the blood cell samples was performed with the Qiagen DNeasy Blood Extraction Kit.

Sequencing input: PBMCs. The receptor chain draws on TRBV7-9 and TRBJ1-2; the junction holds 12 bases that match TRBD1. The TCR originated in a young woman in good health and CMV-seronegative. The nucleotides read TGTGCCAGCAGCTTCGGGACAGGGGGCGCCCGGGGGAAGGGCTACACCTTC. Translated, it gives CASSFGTGGARGKGYTF.